These 19 T cell receptor beta chains were all obtained from the same sample, sequenced in a study of T cell clonotyping in hematopoietic cell transplantation. TCRdb keeps only in-frame clones here, not all; method: immunoSEQ multiplex PCR. The profile shows 45,000 or so clones, roughly four fifths of them singletons. Indicated time point: recipient sample about 28 days before transplant, after cytoreduction. Sequences were derived from peripheral blood mononuclear cells, sampled before stem cell transplant. The origin of the receptors is a man aged 55-75 years with myelodysplastic syndrome. Some clones in this sample may be carry-over from other donors' samples.

J is TRBJ1-1 and V is TRBV30; D not resolved. Germline CDR1 is GTSNPN and CDR2 is SVGIG (reference sequence). Trimming took off 6 bases at V and 0 bases at J, with 17 bases between the two ends. The CDR3 loop spans 15 amino acids. Here the CDR3 DNA reads TGTGCCTGCGGAGGAAGGACGGTGATGAACACTGAAGCTTTCTTT. Residues: CACGGRTVMNTEAFF.

This rearrangement joins TRBV9 to TRBJ1-1, with D uncertain. Germline V gene lookup returns CDR1 SGDLS and CDR2 YYNGEE. The CDR3 is 11 residues long. Trimming took 4 bases from V and 4 from J, leaving 5 bases between them. This CDR3 reads CASSPGTEAFF. CDR3 bases: TGTGCCAGCAGCCCCGGCACTGAAGCTTTCTTT.

This clone was seen a few times. The V gene is TRBV9, the J gene TRBJ2-7, with D possibly matching TRBD1 (5 bases). Germline CDR1 is SGDLS and CDR2 is YYNGEE. V was shortened by 4 bases and J by 5 bases, with 22 bases between the two germline ends. This CDR3 is 16 amino acids long. This CDR3 is CASSISPGFLGDEQYF. In DNA, the CDR3 is TGTGCCAGCAGCATCTCCCCGGGCTTCCTAGGGGACGAGCAGTACTTC.

The chain carries TRBV5-6 and TRBJ2-7; TRBD2 might be the D (6 bases). This CDR3 is 17 amino acids long. Trimming took 1 base from V and 0 from J, leaving 17 bases between them. Germline V gives CDR1 SGHDT, CDR2 YYEEEE. The CDR3 DNA is TGTGCCAGCAGCTTGTGGGGATGGGACTTCATCTCCTACGAGCAGTACTTC. The encoded protein is CASSLWGWDFISYEQYF.

The V call is TRBV9, the J call TRBJ1-4; tentatively, D is TRBD1 (5 bases). The germline CDR1 and CDR2 sequences are SGDLS and YYNGEE. The CDR3 extends over 16 amino acids. The V and J ends lost 0 bases and 2 bases respectively, with 11 bases between them. CDR3: CASSVGGGVTNEKLFF. The CDR3 DNA reads as TGTGCCAGCAGCGTAGGGGGGGGTGTGACTAATGAAAAACTGTTTTTT.

This chain uses TRBV7-2 with TRBJ2-7; D might be TRBD1 (8 bases). V was pared by 3 bases and J by 2 bases, with 14 bases between. CDR3 length: 15 residues. The V gene's germline CDR1 is SGHTA and CDR2 FQGNSA. The CDR3 nucleotides read TGTGCCAGCAGCTTGGCGGGGGACAGGCCCTACGAGCAGTACTTC. It yields the protein CASSLAGDRPYEQYF.

The sample holds one count of this clone. J is TRBJ2-7 and V is TRBV5-1, with D uncertain. Germline V gene sequence: CDR1 SGHRS, CDR2 YFSETQ. V dropped 3 bases and J dropped 3 bases, with 7 bases sitting between them. The CDR3 is made up of 12 amino acids. The CDR3 sequence is CASSSVGYEQYF. In DNA form, the CDR3 reads TGCGCCAGCAGCTCCGTGGGCTACGAGCAGTACTTC.

V is TRBV6-1 and J is TRBJ1-5; D is uncertain. The CDR3 length is 12 residues. Trimming took 1 base from V and 12 from J, leaving 10 bases between them. CDR1 is MNHNS, CDR2 SASEGT, per germline. CDR3 sequence (DNA): TGTGCCAGCAGTGAAGGGGAGACTAACCAGCATTTT. This encodes CASSEGETNQHF.

V and J are TRBV9 and TRBJ1-2; no definite D call. The CDR3 contains 15 residues. The germline V gene has CDR1 SGDLS and CDR2 YYNGEE. Trimming cost V 0 bases and J 4 bases, with 13 bases left between them. The CDR3 spells CASSVASGSPYGYTF. The CDR3 nucleotides are TGTGCCAGCAGCGTAGCATCAGGTTCCCCCTATGGCTACACCTTC.

The V and J genes are TRBV6-5 and TRBJ2-2; the D gene is possibly TRBD1 (6 bases). The V gene's germline CDR1 is MNHEY and CDR2 SVGAGI. Trimming cost V 6 bases and J 9 bases, with 17 bases left between them. The CDR3 has 14 amino acids. The CDR3 DNA sequence: TGTGCCAGCAGGGGGTACAGGGTTCACCGGGAGCTGTTTTTT. Protein sequence: CASRGYRVHRELFF.

The V and J genes are TRBV4-3 and TRBJ1-1, with D perhaps TRBD1 (5 bases). V shed 4 bases and J shed 5 bases, with 17 bases lying between them. Germline CDR1 reads LGHNA; CDR2 reads YSLEER. This CDR3 has 15 amino acids. The CDR3 region is CASSPGEEGRTEAFF. In DNA form, the CDR3 reads TGCGCCAGCAGCCCCGGCGAGGAGGGGAGGACTGAAGCTTTCTTT.

The chain has TRBV2 and TRBJ2-5, with 9 nucleotides matching TRBD1. V was clipped by 3 bases and J by 4 bases; unmatched bases: 3. CDR1 and CDR2 from the germline V gene are SNHLY and FYNNEI. The CDR3 spans 14 residues. This CDR3 is CASSEYRGPETQYF. CDR3 nucleotides: TGTGCCAGCAGTGAGTACAGGGGGCCAGAGACCCAGTACTTC.

The J gene is TRBJ1-4, the V gene TRBV7-2; no firm D call. The CDR3 has 16 amino acids. V was clipped by 4 bases and J by 2 bases, with 14 bases between them. Germline V gene sequence: CDR1 SGHTA, CDR2 FQGNSA. The DNA of the CDR3 is TGTGCCAGCAGCTCCATGGCAGTGGCGACTAATGAAAAACTGTTTTTT. This gives the protein CASSSMAVATNEKLFF.

The chain uses TRBV4-3 and TRBJ1-5, with D uncertain. The CDR3 is made up of 14 amino acids. Per the germline V gene, CDR1 is LGHNA and CDR2 is YSLEER. The germline V and J ends were trimmed by 2 bases and 7 bases, with 12 bases remaining between them. CDR3 in amino acids: CASSQFLTGQPQHF. The CDR3 bases are TGCGCCAGCAGCCAATTCCTTACGGGGCAGCCCCAGCATTTT.

This clone was observed a few times. The chain employs TRBV4-2 and TRBJ1-5, with a possible D match to TRBD1 (6 bases). Trimming stripped 0 bases from V and 2 bases from J, with 8 bases between. Germline V gene data show CDR1 as LGHNA and CDR2 as YNFKEQ. This CDR3 region has 15 residues. The CDR3 region is CASSQDEGGNQPQHF. Here the CDR3 DNA reads TGTGCCAGCAGCCAAGACGAGGGGGGCAATCAGCCCCAGCATTTT.

The chain joins TRBV5-4 to TRBJ2-2; perhaps TRBD1 as D (5 bases). The CDR3 is 17 residues long. Deletions cut 0 bases from V and 2 bases from J, with 14 bases between. Germline V gene sequence: CDR1 SGHNT, CDR2 YYREEE (reference sequence). The CDR3 loop is CASSLGGQGINTGELFF. DNA of the CDR3: TGTGCCAGCAGCTTGGGAGGTCAGGGTATCAACACCGGGGAGCTGTTTTTT.

The V call is TRBV13, the J call TRBJ1-2, with TRBD1 identical over 10 bases. V shed 4 bases, J shed 0 bases, and the junction held 8 bases outside the gene matches. The CDR3 contains 17 residues. Germline V gene lookup returns CDR1 PRHDT and CDR2 FYEKMQ (reference sequence). CDR3 loop: CASSSGTGVITNYGYTF. The CDR3 DNA reads as TGTGCCAGCAGCTCCGGGACAGGGGTTATAACTAACTATGGCTACACCTTC.

This clone appeared a few times. This chain uses TRBV2 with TRBJ1-2, with D possibly TRBD1 on 6 matching bases. The CDR3 sequence is 14 residues long. With 4 bases removed from V and 6 bases from J, the gap between germline ends came to 15 bases. Germline-derived CDR1 and CDR2 are SNHLY and FYNNEI. The CDR3 nucleotides are TGTGCCAGCAGTGTTAAGGGGGGCGTCGATGGCTACACCTTC. Translation gives CASSVKGGVDGYTF.

The rearrangement links TRBV5-1 to TRBJ1-2; TRBD1 matches 7 bases. Germline V lookup: CDR1 SGHRS, CDR2 YFSETQ. The CDR3 is 16 amino acids. V lost 0 bases to trimming and J lost 4 bases; unmatched junction nucleotides: 9. The CDR3 DNA reads as TGCGCCAGCAGCTTGGGGGACAGACAAGAGGGCTATGGCTACACCTTC. Translation: CASSLGDRQEGYGYTF.